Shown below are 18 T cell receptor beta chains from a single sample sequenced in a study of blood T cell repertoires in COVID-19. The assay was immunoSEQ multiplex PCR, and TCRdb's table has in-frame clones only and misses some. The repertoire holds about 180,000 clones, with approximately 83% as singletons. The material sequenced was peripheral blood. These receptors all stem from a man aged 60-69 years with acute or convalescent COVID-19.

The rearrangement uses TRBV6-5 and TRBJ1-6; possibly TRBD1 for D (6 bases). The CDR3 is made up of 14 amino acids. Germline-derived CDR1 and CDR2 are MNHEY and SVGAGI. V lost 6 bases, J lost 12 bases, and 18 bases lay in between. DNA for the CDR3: TGTGCCAGCAGCTCGGGGGGGCTAACTGGACCCCTCCACTTT. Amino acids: CASSSGGLTGPLHF.

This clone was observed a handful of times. For the CDR3, the DNA is TGTGCCAGCAGCTACGGGACTAGCCACTACGAGCAGTACTTC. It specifies CASSYGTSHYEQYF. V usage is TRBV5-6 and J usage is TRBJ2-7; 9 bases map to TRBD2. The V and J ends lost 3 bases and 3 bases, in that order; junction bases with no gene match: 4. Per germline, CDR1 SGHDT and CDR2 YYEEEE. The CDR3 is 14 amino acids.

The DNA of the CDR3 is TGCGCCAGCAGCTTAAACCCGGGACAGGTGGGCTCGGAAGAGCAGTTCTTC. Encoded protein: CASSLNPGQVGSEEQFF. The gene calls are TRBV4-3 and TRBJ2-1, with 8 nucleotides matching TRBD1. The CDR3 spans 17 residues. Unmatched junction bases numbered 19, after V lost 5 bases and J lost 10 bases. Germline V gives CDR1 LGHNA, CDR2 YSLEER.

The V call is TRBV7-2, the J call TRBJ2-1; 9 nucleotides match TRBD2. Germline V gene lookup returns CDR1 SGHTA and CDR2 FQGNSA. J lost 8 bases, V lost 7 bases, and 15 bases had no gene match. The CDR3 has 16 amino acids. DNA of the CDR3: TGTGCCAGCACTCCCTACCGGGGCGGGGGGGCCCATGAGCAGTTCTTC. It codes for CASTPYRGGGAHEQFF. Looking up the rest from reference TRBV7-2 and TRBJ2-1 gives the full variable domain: GAGVSQSPSNKVTEKGKDVELRCDPISGHTALYWYRQSLGQGLEFLIYFQGNSAPDKSGLPSDRFSAERTGGSVSTLTIQRTQQEDSAVYLCASTPYRGGGAHEQFFGPGTRLTVL.

This chain's CDR3 is CASSSWTSATYEQYF. The DNA of the CDR3 is TGTGCCAGCAGTTCCTGGACTAGCGCTACCTACGAGCAGTACTTC. This chain links TRBV27 with TRBJ2-7, with TRBD2 identical over 9 bases. Germline CDR1 reads MNHEY; CDR2 reads SMNVEV (reference sequence). This CDR3 region has 15 residues. Trimming removed 4 bases from V and 2 bases from J; junction bases left unmatched: 6.

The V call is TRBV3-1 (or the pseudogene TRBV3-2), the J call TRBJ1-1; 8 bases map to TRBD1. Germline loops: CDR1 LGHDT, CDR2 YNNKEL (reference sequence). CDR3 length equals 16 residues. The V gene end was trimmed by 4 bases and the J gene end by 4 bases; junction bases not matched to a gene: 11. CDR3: CASSPKTGQGITEAFF. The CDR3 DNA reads TGTGCCAGCAGCCCGAAGACCGGACAGGGTATCACTGAAGCTTTCTTT.

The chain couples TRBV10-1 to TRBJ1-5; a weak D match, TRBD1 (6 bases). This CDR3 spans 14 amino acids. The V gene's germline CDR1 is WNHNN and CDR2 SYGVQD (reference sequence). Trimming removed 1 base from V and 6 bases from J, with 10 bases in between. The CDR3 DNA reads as TGCGCCAGCAGTGAGTTAGACAGGAGTCAGCCCCAGCATTTT. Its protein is CASSELDRSQPQHF.

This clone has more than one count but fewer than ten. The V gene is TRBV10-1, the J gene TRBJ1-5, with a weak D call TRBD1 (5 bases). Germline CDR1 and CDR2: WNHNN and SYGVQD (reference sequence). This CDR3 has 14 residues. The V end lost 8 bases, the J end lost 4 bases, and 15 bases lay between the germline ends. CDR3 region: CASPPGLGNQPQHF. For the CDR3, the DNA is TGCGCCAGCCCTCCGGGACTGGGGAATCAGCCCCAGCATTTT.

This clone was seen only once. The CDR3 sequence: CASSYGRQGNTEAFF. The DNA of the CDR3 is TGTGCCAGCAGTTACGGTAGGCAGGGAAACACTGAAGCTTTCTTT. The rearrangement joins TRBV6-5 to TRBJ1-1; tentative D call: TRBD1 (5 bases). The CDR3 is 15 residues long. V lost 2 bases and J 2 bases, leaving 12 bases between the germline ends. CDR1 is MNHEY and CDR2 is SVGAGI in the germline V gene.

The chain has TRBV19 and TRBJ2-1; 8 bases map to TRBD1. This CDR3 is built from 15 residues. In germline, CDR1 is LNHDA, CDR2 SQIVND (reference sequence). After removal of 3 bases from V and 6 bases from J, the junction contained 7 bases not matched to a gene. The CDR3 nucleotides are TGTGCCAGTAGTATGTGGCAGGGGGCTAGCAATGAGCAGTTCTTC. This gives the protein CASSMWQGASNEQFF.

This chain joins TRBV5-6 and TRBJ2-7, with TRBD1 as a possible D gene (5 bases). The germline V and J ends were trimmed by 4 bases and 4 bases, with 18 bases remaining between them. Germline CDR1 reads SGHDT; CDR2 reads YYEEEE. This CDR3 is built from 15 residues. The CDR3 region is CASSVGRHRGYEQYF. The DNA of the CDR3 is TGTGCCAGCAGCGTCGGACGGCATAGGGGATACGAGCAGTACTTC.

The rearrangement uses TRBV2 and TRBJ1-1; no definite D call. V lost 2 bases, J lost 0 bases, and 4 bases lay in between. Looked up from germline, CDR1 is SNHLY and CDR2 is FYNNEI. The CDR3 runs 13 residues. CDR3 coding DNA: TGTGCCAGCAGTGAAATCATGAACACTGAAGCTTTCTTT. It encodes CASSEIMNTEAFF.

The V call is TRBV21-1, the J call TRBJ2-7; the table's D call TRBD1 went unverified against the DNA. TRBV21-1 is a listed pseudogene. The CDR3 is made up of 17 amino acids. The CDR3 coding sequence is TGTGCCAGCAGCAAAGTCCCGGGACAGGGGCTTCACTACGAGCAGTACTTC. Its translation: CASSKVPGQGLHYEQYF.

The CDR3, as DNA: TGTGCCAGCAGCTCCAGGACAGGGGAAGTCGAGCAGTACTTC. Its protein is CASSSRTGEVEQYF. The chain combines TRBV7-6 with TRBJ2-7, with 9 bases identical to TRBD1. The V segment lost 4 bases and the J segment 6 bases; nucleotides outside the gene matches: 7. The germline CDR1 and CDR2 sequences are SGHVS and FNYEAQ. The CDR3 runs 14 residues. The variable domain in full, completed from reference TRBV7-6 and TRBJ2-7, reads GAGVSQSPRYKVTKRGQDVALRCDPISGHVSLYWYRQALGQGPEFLTYFNYEAQQDKSGLPNDRFSAERPEGSISTLTIQRTEQRDSAMYRCASSSRTGEVEQYFGPGTRLTVT.

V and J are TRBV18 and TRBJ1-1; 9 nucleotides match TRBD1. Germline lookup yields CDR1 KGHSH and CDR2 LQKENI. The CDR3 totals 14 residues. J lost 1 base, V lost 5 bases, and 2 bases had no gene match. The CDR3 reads CASSEDRGNTEAFF. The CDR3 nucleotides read TGTGCCAGCTCAGAGGACAGGGGGAACACTGAAGCTTTCTTT. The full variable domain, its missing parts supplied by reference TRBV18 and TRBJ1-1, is NAGVMQNPRHLVRRRGQEARLRCSPMKGHSHVYWYRQLPEEGLKFMVYLQKENIIDESGMPKERFSAEFPKEGPSILRIQQVVRGDSAAYFCASSEDRGNTEAFFGQGTRLTVV.

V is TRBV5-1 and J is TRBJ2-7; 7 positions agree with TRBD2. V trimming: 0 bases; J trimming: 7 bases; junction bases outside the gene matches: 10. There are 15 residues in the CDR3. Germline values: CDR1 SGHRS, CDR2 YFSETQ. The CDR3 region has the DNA TGCGCCAGCAGCTTGGAAGGTTCTAGCGGCACAGAGCAGTACTTC. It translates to CASSLEGSSGTEQYF.

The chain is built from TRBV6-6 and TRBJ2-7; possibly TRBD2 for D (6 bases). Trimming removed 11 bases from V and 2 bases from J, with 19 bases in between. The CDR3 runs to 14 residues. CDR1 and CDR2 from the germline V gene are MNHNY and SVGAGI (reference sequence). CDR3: CAGSKVGGPYEQYF. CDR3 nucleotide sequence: TGTGCCGGATCGAAAGTGGGGGGACCCTACGAGCAGTACTTC.

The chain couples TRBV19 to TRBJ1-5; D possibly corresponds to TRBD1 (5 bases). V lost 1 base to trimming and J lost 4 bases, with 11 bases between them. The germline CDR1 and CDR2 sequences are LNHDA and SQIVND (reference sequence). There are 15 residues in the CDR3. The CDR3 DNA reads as TGTGCCAGTAGTATAGTTTCAGGGTTAAATCAGCCCCAGCATTTT. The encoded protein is CASSIVSGLNQPQHF.